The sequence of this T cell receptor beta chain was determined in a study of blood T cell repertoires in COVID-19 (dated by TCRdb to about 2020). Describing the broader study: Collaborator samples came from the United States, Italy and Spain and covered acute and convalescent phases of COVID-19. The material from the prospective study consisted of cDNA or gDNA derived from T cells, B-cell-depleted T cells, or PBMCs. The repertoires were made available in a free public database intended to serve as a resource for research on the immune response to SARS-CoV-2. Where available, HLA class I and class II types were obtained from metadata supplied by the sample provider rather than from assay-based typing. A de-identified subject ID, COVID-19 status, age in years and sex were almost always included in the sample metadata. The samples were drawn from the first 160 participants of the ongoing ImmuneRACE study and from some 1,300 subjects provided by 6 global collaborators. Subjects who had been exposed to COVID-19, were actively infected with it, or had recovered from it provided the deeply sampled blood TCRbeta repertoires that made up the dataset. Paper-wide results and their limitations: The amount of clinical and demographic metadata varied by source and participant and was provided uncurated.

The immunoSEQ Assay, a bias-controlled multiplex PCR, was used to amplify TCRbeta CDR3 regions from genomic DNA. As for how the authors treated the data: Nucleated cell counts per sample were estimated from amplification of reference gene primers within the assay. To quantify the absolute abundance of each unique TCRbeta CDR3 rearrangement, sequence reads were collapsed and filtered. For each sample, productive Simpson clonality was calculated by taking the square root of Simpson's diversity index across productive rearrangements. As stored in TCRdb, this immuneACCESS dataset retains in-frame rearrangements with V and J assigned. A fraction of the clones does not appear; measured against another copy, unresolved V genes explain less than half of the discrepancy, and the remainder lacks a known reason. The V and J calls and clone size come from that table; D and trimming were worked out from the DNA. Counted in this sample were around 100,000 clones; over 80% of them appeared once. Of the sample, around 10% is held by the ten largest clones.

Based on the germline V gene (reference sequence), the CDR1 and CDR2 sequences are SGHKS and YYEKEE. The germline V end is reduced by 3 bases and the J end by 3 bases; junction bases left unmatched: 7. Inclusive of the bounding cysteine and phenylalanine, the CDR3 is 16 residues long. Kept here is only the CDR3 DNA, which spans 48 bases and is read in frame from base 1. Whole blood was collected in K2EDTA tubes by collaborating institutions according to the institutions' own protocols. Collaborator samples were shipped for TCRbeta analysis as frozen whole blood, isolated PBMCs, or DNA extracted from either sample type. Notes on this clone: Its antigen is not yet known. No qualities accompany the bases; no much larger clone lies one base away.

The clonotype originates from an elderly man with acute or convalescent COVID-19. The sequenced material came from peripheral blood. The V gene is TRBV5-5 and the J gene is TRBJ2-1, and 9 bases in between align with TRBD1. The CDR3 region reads CASSWTGTGNYNEQFF. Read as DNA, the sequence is TGTGCCAGCAGCTGGACCGGGACAGGGAACTACAATGAGCAGTTCTTC. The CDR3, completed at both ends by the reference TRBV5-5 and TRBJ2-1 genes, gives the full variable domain DAGVTQSPTHLIKTRGQQVTLRCSPISGHKSVSWYQQVLGQGPQFIFQYYEKEERGRGNFPDRFSARQFPNYSSELNVNALLLGDSALYLCASSWTGTGNYNEQFFGPGTRLTVL.